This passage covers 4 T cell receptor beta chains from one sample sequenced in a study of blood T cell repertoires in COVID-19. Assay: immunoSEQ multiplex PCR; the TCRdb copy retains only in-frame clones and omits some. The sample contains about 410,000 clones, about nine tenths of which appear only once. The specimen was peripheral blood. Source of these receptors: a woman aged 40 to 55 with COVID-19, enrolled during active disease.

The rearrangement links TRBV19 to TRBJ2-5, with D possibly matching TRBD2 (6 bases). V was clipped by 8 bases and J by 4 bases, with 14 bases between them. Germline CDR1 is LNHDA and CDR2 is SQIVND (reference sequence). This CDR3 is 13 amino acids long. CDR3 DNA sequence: TGTGCCAGTTCCTCGCGGGGAGGAGAGACCCAGTACTTC. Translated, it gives CASSSRGGETQYF. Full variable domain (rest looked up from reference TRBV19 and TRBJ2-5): DGGITQSPKYLFRKEGQNVTLSCEQNLNHDAMYWYRQDPGQGLRLIYYSQIVNDFQKGDIAEGYSVSREKKESFPLTVTSAQKNPTAFYLCASSSRGGETQYFGPGTRLLVL.

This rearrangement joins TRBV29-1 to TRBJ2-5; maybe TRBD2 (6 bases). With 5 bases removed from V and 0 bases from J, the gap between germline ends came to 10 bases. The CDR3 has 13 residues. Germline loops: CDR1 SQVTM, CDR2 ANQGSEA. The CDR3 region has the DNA TGCAGCGTTAGGAGGGGCCACCAAGAGACCCAGTACTTC. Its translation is CSVRRGHQETQYF.

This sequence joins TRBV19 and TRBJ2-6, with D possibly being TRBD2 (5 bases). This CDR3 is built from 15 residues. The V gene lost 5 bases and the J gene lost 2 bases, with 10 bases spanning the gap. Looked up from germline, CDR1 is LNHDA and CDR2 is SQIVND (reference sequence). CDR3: CASSDRGTGANVLTF. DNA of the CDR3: TGTGCCAGTAGTGACCGGGGAACTGGGGCCAACGTCCTGACTTTC.

The CDR3: CASSPGGEAFF. CDR3 nucleotides: TGTGCCAGCTCACCGGGGGGTGAAGCTTTCTTT. V is TRBV18 and J is TRBJ1-1, with a weak D call TRBD1 (5 bases). Between the trimmed V and J ends, which lost 3 bases and 7 bases, there was a span of 6 bases. The germline CDR1 and CDR2 sequences are KGHSH and LQKENI. The CDR3 sequence is 11 residues long.